These 10 T cell receptor beta chains share one sample of origin, sequenced in a study of PD-1 blockade in classical Hodgkin lymphoma. Measured with immunoSEQ multiplex PCR; TCRdb has only the in-frame clones, and not every one. The sample lists roughly 86,000 clones; 65% to 85% were seen once. Time point specified: cycle 4 day 1 (C4D1), after around six weeks of nivolumab. All the patients suffered relapse after autologous stem cell transplantation, and brentuximab vedotin exposure differed. This sample comprised peripheral blood mononuclear cells (PBMCs), obtained before the fourth cycle of nivolumab. The source of these receptors is a human donor with classical Hodgkin lymphoma.

This clone was counted a few times. The gene calls are TRBV30 and TRBJ1-1; D is perhaps TRBD1 (6 bases). CDR3 length: 15 amino acids. Germline CDR1 GTSNPN, CDR2 SVGIG (reference sequence). V shed 6 bases and J shed 3 bases, with 20 bases lying between them. DNA for the CDR3: TGTGCCTGTTCCCGGGACACAGGCCCTTACACTGAAGCTTTCTTT. It yields the protein CACSRDTGPYTEAFF. The complete variable domain, with remaining parts taken from reference TRBV30 and TRBJ1-1, reads SQTIHQWPATLVQPVGSPLSLECTVEGTSNPNLYWYRQAAGRGLQLLFYSVGIGQISSEVPQNLSASRPQDRQFILSSKKLLLSDSGFYLCACSRDTGPYTEAFFGQGTRLTVV.

This chain joins TRBV28 and TRBJ1-5; 8 nucleotides align to TRBD1. Germline V gene lookup returns CDR1 MDHEN and CDR2 SYDVKM. This CDR3 comprises 16 residues. After removal of 4 bases from V and 5 bases from J, the junction contained 10 bases not matched to a gene. The CDR3 bases are TGTGCCAGCAGTTCCCGCATGATACAGGGGGATCAGCCCCAGCATTTT. This encodes CASSSRMIQGDQPQHF.

This chain links TRBV30 with TRBJ1-1; D may be TRBD1 (5 bases). CDR1 and CDR2 from the germline V gene are GTSNPN and SVGIG (reference sequence). V gave up 0 bases and J gave up 5 bases, with 13 bases separating them. The CDR3 length is 14 residues. CDR3 amino acids: CAWSVIGRETEAFF. DNA of the CDR3: TGTGCCTGGAGTGTAATAGGCAGGGAGACTGAAGCTTTCTTT. Variable domain in full (rest from reference TRBV30 and TRBJ1-1): SQTIHQWPATLVQPVGSPLSLECTVEGTSNPNLYWYRQAAGRGLQLLFYSVGIGQISSEVPQNLSASRPQDRQFILSSKKLLLSDSGFYLCAWSVIGRETEAFFGQGTRLTVV.

The V gene is TRBV19, the J gene TRBJ2-2; the match to TRBD2 covers 14 bases. The CDR3 is 15 residues long. The ends lost 7 bases at V and 5 bases at J; junction bases unmatched: 3. The germline V gene encodes CDR1 LNHDA and CDR2 SQIVND (reference sequence). CDR3 nucleotide sequence: TGTGCCAGTAAGACTAGCGGGAGGGCAACCGGGGAGCTGTTTTTT. It encodes CASKTSGRATGELFF. Full variable domain (remainder filled in from reference TRBV19 and TRBJ2-2): DGGITQSPKYLFRKEGQNVTLSCEQNLNHDAMYWYRQDPGQGLRLIYYSQIVNDFQKGDIAEGYSVSREKKESFPLTVTSAQKNPTAFYLCASKTSGRATGELFFGEGSRLTVL.

The chain couples TRBV19 to TRBJ1-1; D gene uncertain. CDR3 length: 15 amino acids. V shed 4 bases and J shed 2 bases, with 14 bases lying between them. Looked up from germline, CDR1 is LNHDA and CDR2 is SQIVND (reference sequence). The CDR3 DNA is TGTGCCAGTAGTACCGTCCTGGTTAGAAACACTGAAGCTTTCTTT. This codes for CASSTVLVRNTEAFF.

J is TRBJ1-2 and V is TRBV6-5; a weak D match, TRBD1 (6 bases). V lost 8 bases, J lost 4 bases, and 11 bases lay in between. CDR3 length: 12 residues. CDR1 and CDR2 from the germline V gene are MNHEY and SVGAGI. The CDR3: CASEDRTYGYTF. In DNA form, the CDR3 reads TGTGCCAGCGAAGACAGGACCTATGGCTACACCTTC.

The V call is TRBV18, the J call TRBJ1-2, with D tentatively TRBD1 (5 bases). The germline V gene encodes CDR1 KGHSH and CDR2 LQKENI. The V end was cut by 6 bases, the J end by 2 bases, with 13 bases between. The CDR3 is 14 residues long. The CDR3 spells CASSQGTENYGYTF. In DNA form, the CDR3 reads TGTGCCAGCTCGCAAGGGACGGAAAACTATGGCTACACCTTC.

This sequence joins TRBV7-2 and TRBJ1-1; 10 bases map to TRBD1. J gave up 5 bases and V 3 bases, and 6 bases lay outside the gene matches. This CDR3 contains 15 residues. Germline lookup yields CDR1 SGHTA and CDR2 FQGNSA. This CDR3 is CASSFGTGVLTEAFF. The CDR3 nucleotides are TGTGCCAGCAGCTTCGGGACAGGGGTTCTAACTGAAGCTTTCTTT.

V is TRBV5-4 and J is TRBJ2-2; D is perhaps TRBD1 (6 bases). In germline, CDR1 is SGHNT, CDR2 YYREEE (reference sequence). This CDR3 is 15 amino acids long. The V and J ends lost 4 bases and 2 bases respectively, with 12 bases between them. The CDR3, as DNA: TGTGCCAGCAGCCCCGGGACACAAAACACCGGGGAGCTGTTTTTT. Protein: CASSPGTQNTGELFF.

The J gene is TRBJ2-2, the V gene TRBV7-2; D is perhaps TRBD1 (5 bases). The CDR3 has 13 amino acids. The germline V gene has CDR1 SGHTA and CDR2 FQGNSA. The V and J ends lost 5 bases and 6 bases respectively, with 10 bases between them. CDR3 in amino acids: CASSRQLSGELFF. The CDR3 DNA follows: TGTGCCAGCAGCCGACAGTTGTCCGGGGAGCTGTTTTTT.